This T cell receptor (beta chain) stems from a study of cytomegalovirus exposure and HLA in healthy donors (TCRdb year 2017). At the level of the whole study: An earlier analysis of some 500 of the donors reported about 250 Gb of sequence data and around 110 million unique TCR beta sequences from about 200 million T cells. About 330 gigabases of sequencing data and approximately 92 million unique TCR sequences made up an early release that covered approximately 620 HLA-typed donors. The genetic ancestry cluster associated with self-reported Caucasian donors included about 81% of the 300 to 450 genotyped donors. The study aimed to test whether cataloging public T cell receptors could reveal signatures of past pathogen exposure. The T cell repertoires of under 700 subjects were profiled by immunosequencing and related to cytomegalovirus serostatus. Besides the first cohort of 666 subjects, a separate validation cohort made up of around 120 different subjects was used. To predict cytomegalovirus infection status, the study combined high-throughput TCR immunosequencing, statistical association of individual TCRs with disease status, and machine learning. In a later analysis, previously published TCR beta repertoires from 500 to 750 donors were re-analyzed and high-resolution HLA genotyping was added so that TCR occurrence patterns could be studied. Rather than using new phenotypic data, the later analysis identified candidate immune exposures from TCR beta sequences and from how often those sequences occurred across donors. To decide whether each TCR beta V gene segment behaved as functional or pseudogenic, an earlier analysis of approximately 600 of the donors relied on high-throughput TCR beta sequencing. Donor age, sex, ethnicity and CMV serostatus were collected together with the repertoire data. Genome-wide SNP genotypes for about 55% of the roughly 670 donors were used in a later genetic analysis, which treated that subset as a discovery cohort. Every discovery cohort repertoire had been produced on one sequencing platform. Class I and class II HLA loci were covered by the typing at four-digit resolution. The number of donors typed differed by locus, with about 620-630 for A, B, C, DRB1 and DQB1, more than 500 for DQA1, 600 to 610 for DPA1, and around 460 for DPB1. Because of strong linkage in the cohort, roughly five DR-DQ haplotypes were treated as single units for association and clustering. Across some 400 genotyped donors of the cohort, an average of about 250,000 unique TCR beta nucleotide sequences per donor were sequenced, and 15% to 20% of those sequences were non-productive.

Results and caveats for the whole study, not just this receptor: A further reported finding was that TCR beta sequences accurately predicted the HLA-A and HLA-B alleles for most subjects in the first cohort. Roughly uniform sequencing depth across donors was assumed in presence/absence analyses, although this assumption may not hold. At a false discovery rate of 0.05, a later analysis linked about 17,000 TCR beta sequences to specific HLA alleles. Linkage disequilibrium might explain the correlated functional status among segregating V segments, but an unknown experimental factor could not be excluded. According to a later analysis, parvovirus B19, influenza, CMV and Epstein-Barr virus appeared linked to several top co-occurrence clusters. Broadly in line with IMGT annotations, most TCR beta V segments showed up in productive rearrangements about 87% or about 30% of the time in an earlier analysis of around 550 of the donors. According to a later analysis, TCR association rates differed among HLA loci, with DRB1 alleles showing the most associated TCRs and HLA-C alleles showing the fewest. The classifier was reported to diagnose cytomegalovirus status with high specificity and sensitivity in both the original and validation cohorts. Because some donors lacked HLA typing at each locus, the association tests relied only on the typed subset. In vitro tests confirmed that a few of the cytomegalovirus-associated TCR beta chains recognize cytomegalovirus antigens. When HLA alleles, especially DR and DQ, strongly co-occurred, attributing TCR associations to individual alleles was difficult. A cluster of highly shared sequence variants was judged likely to be a technical artifact of the sequencing pipeline. Most TCR sequences were seen in very few donors, while some public TCRs were found in many individuals. A total of around 150 TCR beta chains were listed by the study as associated with cytomegalovirus. In this cohort, only TCR beta chains were sequenced, and detectable features were limited by the absence of alpha or paired-chain data. Some IMGT-functional V segments, including TRBV6-2 and TRBV6-3, could not be told apart with the 87-base-pair reads, so those segments were excluded. Immune exposure information for the cohort was limited to CMV serostatus. It was suggested by the authors that the approach could potentially be generalized to other disease states and immunological phenotypes. Because counts were too low, some 17 rarely observed V segments, including chromosome 9 orphons, were left out of the earlier analysis of a few hundred of the donors. Compared with equally common non-associated chains, HLA-associated TCR beta chains in a later analysis were more clonally expanded and had lower generation probabilities. A later genetic analysis reported fewer N-insertions in productive TCRs among donors in an Asian-associated ancestry cluster than the approximately 700-donor mean. According to a later analysis, most CMV-associated TCR beta chains appeared to be HLA-restricted, and the HLA associations seemed to be driven largely by CMV exposure. A later genetic analysis associated a missense DCLRE1C variant with V-gene and J-gene trimming of TCR beta chains, and an independent cohort replicated the association.

In total, more than 500 healthy bone marrow donors made up the cohort. At the time of sampling, all cohort members were nominally healthy, though unrecorded immune exposures were likely present. The donor tested CMV seronegative, placing the donor among the 350 to 400 seronegative members of the cohort. A peripheral blood sample was provided by each donor, and peripheral blood mononuclear cells were used for TCR beta sequencing. Genomic DNA extraction from the blood cell samples was performed with the Qiagen DNeasy Blood Extraction Kit. In the case of this clone: Its antigen remains undetermined. Base-call qualities are not available, and no considerably larger clone is one nucleotide away.

The library was built by means of the immunoSEQ multiplex PCR assay. A mixture of 60 forward primers for TCR Vbeta segments and 13 reverse primers for TCR Jbeta segments was used in the multiplex PCR. A multiplex PCR assay on genomic DNA amplified the CDR3 region of rearranged TCR beta genes. Amplified TCR beta libraries were sequenced as 87-base-pair reads on the Illumina HiSeq System. Per the source publication's procedure: In a later analysis, roughly 80 million unique TCR beta chains were counted across the 500 to 850 repertoires, and roughly 11 million of these chains were shared by at least two donors. Raw reads were error-corrected and collapsed into unique sequences by a nearest-neighbor algorithm in which closely related sequences were merged to remove PCR and sequencing errors. V, D and J gene segments were assigned by aligning CDR3 sequences to IMGT reference sequences. For a sequence to be retained, at least a six-nucleotide match to both a V gene segment and a J gene segment was required. A rearrangement was called productive if the CDR3 had no stop codons and remained in frame with V and J, and every other rearrangement was called non-productive. Following IMGT convention, CDR3 was defined as the stretch from the second conserved V-encoded cysteine to the conserved J-encoded phenylalanine. The earlier analysis of about 590 of the donors excluded sequences that lacked an unambiguous match to a single V gene segment. An earlier analysis of almost 600 of the donors classified V segments as functional when productive rearrangements were above 56.7% and as segregating when the standard deviation between donors was above 5%. A statistical classification framework was built for diagnosing cytomegalovirus status from the catalog of TCR beta chain sequences. V and J gene assignment, in a later analysis, came from comparing TCR nucleotide sequences with IMGT/GENE-DB human TR gene sequences. The TCRdist pipeline was used in a later analysis to assign CDR3 sequences and most-parsimonious VDJ recombination scenarios. In a later analysis, every TCR beta chain was defined by the combination of its CDR3 amino acid sequence and its V-gene family, and reads without a unique V-gene family were dropped. In a later analysis, several hundred highly shared, low-generation-probability nucleotide sequences were removed to address suspected cross-contamination and a sequencing artifact. In a later analysis, a clonal expansion index was calculated for each public chain from normalized within-repertoire ranks of inferred template counts. Generation probabilities in a later analysis came from a VDJ recombination model fitted to out-of-frame rearrangements, and those results were checked against IGoR. A later analysis scored TCR-TCR, TCR-HLA and TCR-CMV co-occurrence with hypergeometric tests, applying a repertoire-size bias correction to TCR pairs. To estimate false discovery rates, a later analysis permuted the HLA or CMV assignments 20 times. In a later analysis, co-occurring TCRs were grouped using DBSCAN, with TCRdist sequence similarity added in when clustering inside HLA-allele-positive subsets. Repertoires with fewer than 30,000 or more than 120,000 public chains were left out of co-occurrence clustering, as were five repertoires with anomalous nucleotide sharing. TCRdb provides this immuneACCESS table in a form limited to in-frame rearrangements. Some clones are lacking; in checked studies, under half of them reflect an unresolved V gene, and why the rest are absent is not known. D and trimming were read from the DNA, whereas the V and J calls and clone size are those reported in that table. The sample records 55,000 to 80,000 clones, around 80% of which are singletons. The ten largest clones take up around 3% of the sample.

V is cut by 0 bases and J by 2 bases, and the space between the germline ends is 7 bases. The germline V gene sets CDR1 to SGHRS and CDR2 to YFSETQ. The CDR3 contains 14 residues, cysteine and phenylalanine counted. The retained sequence is limited to the CDR3, 42 bases, with the frame set at the first base. The rearranged chain carries TRBV5-1 and TRBJ2-3, with the D gene not confidently named. The sequencing input was PBMCs. The clonotype comes from a woman aged 30 to 39 in good health and CMV-seronegative. The CDR3 amino acid sequence is: CASSLAQPTDTQYF. The DNA sequence reads TGCGCCAGCAGCTTGGCACAGCCCACAGATACGCAGTATTTT.